The sequence of this T cell receptor (beta chain) was determined in a study of CD8+ T cells in alopecia areata. Reverse transcribed after extraction, RNA yielded cDNA as the sequencing template. The repertoire was sequenced with immunoSEQ multiplex PCR; TCRdb's copy has only in-frame clones and lacks some. The sample lists 110,000 or so clones; roughly 66% were seen once. Germline V gene data show CDR1 as SGHNT and CDR2 as YYREEE (reference sequence). The CDR3 covers 12 residues. The V gene lost 7 bases and the J gene lost 0 bases, with 6 bases spanning the gap. The chain employs TRBV5-4 and TRBJ2-3; no clear D. The TCR sequence derives from a human donor in good health. The specimen was CD4+ T cells sorted from blood. The CDR3 here is CASGSSTDTQYF. DNA for the CDR3: TGTGCCAGCGGCAGTAGCACAGATACGCAGTATTTT.